This T cell receptor beta chain was identified during a study of blood T cell repertoires in COVID-19. Sequencing used immunoSEQ multiplex PCR; TCRdb keeps in-frame clones, though not all of them. The table lists 120,000 to 150,000 clones, around 86% of them singletons. The length of the CDR3 is 14 residues. CDR1 is SGHDT, CDR2 YYEEEE, per germline. Trimming took off 4 bases at V and 0 bases at J, with 11 bases between the two ends. This clonotype was sampled from a human donor in a cohort sampled during active COVID-19. Sequenced: peripheral blood. The V and J genes are TRBV5-6 and TRBJ2-7, with D possibly being TRBD2 (5 bases). The CDR3 sequence is CASSETTHSYEQYF. CDR3 DNA sequence: TGTGCCAGCAGCGAGACTACCCACTCCTACGAGCAGTACTTC.